The TCR beta chain described here comes from a study of T cells after yellow fever vaccination. Findings and caveats of the study: Researchers noted that a small share of clonotypes showed up in both CD4 and CD8 compartments. In FACS-sorted repertoires, abundant clonotypes from the bulk population could appear as contaminants. Most primary-vaccination clones reappeared after the booster (approximately 95% CD4, roughly 90% CD8).

This clonotype has just a few counts. No antigen is known for it. V was trimmed by 0 bases and J by 5 bases, leaving 14 bases between them. The germline V gene encodes CDR1 MGHRA and CDR2 YSYEKL. CDR3 length: 16 amino acids. A universal primer site and UMIs were added as TCR cDNA was made by 5'RACE template switching. TCRdb used MiXCR to reprocess the 5' RACE reads, holding one entry per CDR3 protein. The repertoire consists of some 160,000 distinct CDR3 sequences, with roughly 9% occurring once and the leading ten covering about 40%. Sequencing used CD8+ T cells sorted from PBMCs, obtained 45 days after the yellow fever booster vaccination. The V gene is TRBV4-1, the J gene TRBJ1-5, with D possibly being TRBD1 (6 bases). The receptor comes from a man between 18 and 35 years old who received the YFV17D yellow fever vaccine. CDR3 in DNA: TGCGCCAGCAGCCAAGAACCGGGGAGGGGGGATCAGCCCCAGCATTTT. Amino acids: CASSQEPGRGDQPQHF.